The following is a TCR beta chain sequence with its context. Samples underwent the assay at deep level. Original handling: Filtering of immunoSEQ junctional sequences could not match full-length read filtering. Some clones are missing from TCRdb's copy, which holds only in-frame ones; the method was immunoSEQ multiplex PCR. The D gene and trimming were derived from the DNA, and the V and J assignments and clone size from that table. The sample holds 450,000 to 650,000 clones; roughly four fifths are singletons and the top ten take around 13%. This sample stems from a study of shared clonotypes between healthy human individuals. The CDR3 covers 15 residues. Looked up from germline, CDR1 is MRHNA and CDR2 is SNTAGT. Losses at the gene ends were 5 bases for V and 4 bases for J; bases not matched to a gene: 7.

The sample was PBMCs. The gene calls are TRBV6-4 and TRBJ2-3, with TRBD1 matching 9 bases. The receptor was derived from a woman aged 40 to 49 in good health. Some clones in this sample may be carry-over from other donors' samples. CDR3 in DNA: TGTGCCAGCAGTATGGACAGGGGTGGAGCAGATACGCAGTATTTT. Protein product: CASSMDRGGADTQYF.